Listed here are 9 T cell receptor beta chains from one sample, sequenced in a study of graft-versus-host responses after intestinal transplantation (dated by TCRdb to the early 2020s). The sample's time point label, decoded: postoperative day 105 after intestinal transplantation (dayNNNN = postoperative day). Libraries were made using the immunoSEQ multiplex PCR assay. This immuneACCESS table, as held by TCRdb, lists in-frame sequences with V and J called but not all clones. Of the missing ones, under half trace to an unresolved V gene in checked studies; the others have no known cause. Recorded for this sample are over 9,000 clones; 91% of them occurred a single time. The top ten constitute about 3.4% of the sample. The material sequenced was PBMCs, taken 105 days after intestinal transplantation. The receptors were gathered from a human patient who received an intestinal transplant, so some T cells may come from the graft donor.

The chain carries TRBV10-3 and TRBJ2-1; tentatively, D is TRBD2 (5 bases). The CDR3 covers 16 residues. Trimming cost V 1 base and J 4 bases, with 14 bases left between them. Germline V lookup: CDR1 ENHRY, CDR2 SYGVKD. CDR3 nucleotides: TGTGCCATCAGTGAGTACCAAGAAGGAGGTTACAATGAGCAGTTCTTC. This gives the protein CAISEYQEGGYNEQFF.

This chain uses TRBV9 with TRBJ2-6, with D tentatively TRBD1 or TRBD2 (5 bases each). CDR3 length equals 13 residues. Germline V gene lookup returns CDR1 SGDLS and CDR2 YYNGEE. V lost 3 bases and J 12 bases, leaving 13 bases between the germline ends. The CDR3 nucleotides read TGTGCCAGCAGCGCCCTTTACGGGACCGTCCTGACTTTC. Translating it yields CASSALYGTVLTF.

The chain joins TRBV9 to TRBJ2-2; D may be TRBD1 (6 bases). CDR1 and CDR2 from the germline V gene are SGDLS and YYNGEE. V was pared by 3 bases and J by 6 bases, with 9 bases between. The CDR3 runs to 13 residues. CDR3 loop: CASSAHRAGELFF. The CDR3 DNA sequence: TGTGCCAGCAGCGCTCACAGGGCCGGGGAGCTGTTTTTT.

This chain connects TRBV11-2 to TRBJ2-7; TRBD2 agrees at 12 bases. Germline CDR1 SGHAT, CDR2 FQNNGV. The CDR3 loop spans 15 amino acids. With 5 bases clipped from V and 5 bases from J, the junction kept 7 bases outside the gene matches. The DNA of the CDR3 is TGTGCCAGCAGCCCCACTAGCGGGAGGTTTGACGAGCAGTACTTC. Protein sequence: CASSPTSGRFDEQYF.

The chain links TRBV7-9 to TRBJ2-3, with D tentatively TRBD1 (5 bases). The CDR3 has 15 amino acids. CDR1 is SEHNR, CDR2 FQNEAQ, per germline (reference sequence). V was pared by 0 bases and J by 3 bases, with 10 bases between. The CDR3 reads CASSLAGDRTDTQYF. The CDR3 DNA sequence: TGTGCCAGCAGCTTAGCCGGCGACAGAACAGATACGCAGTATTTT.

The rearrangement uses TRBV10-1 and TRBJ2-3; 10 bases match TRBD1. The CDR3 sequence is 14 residues long. Germline V gives CDR1 WNHNN, CDR2 SYGVQD (reference sequence). V shed 6 bases, J shed 5 bases, and the junction held 5 bases outside the gene matches. The CDR3 region has the DNA TGCGCCAGCAGAGGACAGGGGGAAGGAGATACGCAGTATTTT. It encodes CASRGQGEGDTQYF.

CDR3 protein: CASSPGREGDTQYF. CDR3 bases: TGTGCCAGCAGTCCCGGGCGGGAGGGAGATACGCAGTATTTT. V and J are TRBV6-4 and TRBJ2-3; 9 nucleotides line up with TRBD2. The CDR3 runs to 14 residues. Germline V gene lookup returns CDR1 MRHNA and CDR2 SNTAGT. V trimming: 5 bases; J trimming: 5 bases; junction bases outside the gene matches: 5.

The chain combines TRBV11-1 with TRBJ2-2; 8 positions match TRBD1. The CDR3 is 17 amino acids. V gave up 2 bases and J gave up 4 bases; unmatched junction bases: 9. Germline CDR1 and CDR2: SGHAT and FQDESV (reference sequence). CDR3 in DNA: TGTGCCAGCAGCTTAAGTGCAGGGGGCTGGTTCACCGGGGAGCTGTTTTTT. As protein: CASSLSAGGWFTGELFF.

This chain uses TRBV5-6 with TRBJ2-7; 10 nucleotides align to TRBD2. Germline V gene lookup returns CDR1 SGHDT and CDR2 YYEEEE. V was clipped by 4 bases and J by 12 bases; unmatched bases: 7. This CDR3 has 12 amino acids. The CDR3 sequence: CASSRTSGIRYF. For the CDR3, the DNA is TGTGCCAGCAGCCGAACTAGCGGGATAAGGTACTTC.